Below, 27 T cell receptor beta chains from the same sample are listed, as sequenced in a study of brain T cells in children with intractable seizures. The time point denotes: blood from clinic visit 5 months post-surgery; TSC patient then seizure free. Clones were sequenced by immunoSEQ multiplex PCR, and TCRdb holds only the in-frame ones, with some missing. This table has about 340,000 clones, 93% appearing once. The specimen was peripheral blood, collected 4 to 6 months after surgery. These receptors all come from a boy under three years old with tuberous sclerosis and intractable seizures.

The CDR3 region is CATSREGGRPTNEKLFF. The CDR3 nucleotides are TGTGCCACCAGCAGAGAAGGGGGCCGCCCAACTAATGAAAAACTGTTTTTT. The V call is TRBV15, the J call TRBJ1-4; TRBD1 matches at 7 bases. The CDR3 extends over 17 amino acids. Trimming removed 0 bases from V and 0 bases from J; junction bases left unmatched: 4. Germline V lookup: CDR1 LNHNV, CDR2 YYDKDF (reference sequence).

The gene calls are TRBV5-1 and TRBJ2-1; 9 bases are shared with TRBD2. The CDR3 totals 17 residues. J gave up 7 bases and V 3 bases, and 14 bases lay outside the gene matches. The germline CDR1 and CDR2 sequences are SGHRS and YFSETQ. The CDR3 DNA sequence: TGCGCCAGCAGCTCTATAGCTGCGGGAGGGGGGGTGAATGAGCAGTTCTTC. Protein sequence: CASSSIAAGGGVNEQFF.

The rearrangement joins TRBV9 to TRBJ2-3; TRBD1 agrees at 7 bases. Trimming removed 4 bases from V and 0 bases from J; junction bases left unmatched: 5. The CDR3 runs 15 residues. CDR1 is SGDLS and CDR2 is YYNGEE in the germline V gene. The CDR3 here is CASSPGTASTDTQYF. DNA of the CDR3: TGTGCCAGCAGCCCGGGGACAGCTAGCACAGATACGCAGTATTTT.

The chain has TRBV6-1 and TRBJ2-2, with D maybe TRBD1 (6 bases). This CDR3 is built from 18 residues. V dropped 1 base and J dropped 8 bases, with 23 bases sitting between them. Germline V gene sequence: CDR1 MNHNS, CDR2 SASEGT. This chain's CDR3 is CASSEGTERLGRPGELFF. Written as DNA, the CDR3 is TGTGCCAGCAGTGAAGGGACAGAACGATTGGGACGGCCGGGGGAGCTGTTTTTT.

V and J are TRBV10-1 and TRBJ2-1, with 10 bases fitting TRBD2. The CDR3 extends over 15 amino acids. Germline trimming cut 0 bases from V and 4 bases from J; bases unmatched to any gene: 0. The germline V gene has CDR1 WNHNN and CDR2 SYGVQD (reference sequence). The CDR3: CASSESGLAYNEQFF. The CDR3 DNA reads TGCGCCAGCAGTGAGTCGGGACTAGCGTACAATGAGCAGTTCTTC.

The chain has TRBV19 and TRBJ2-7; TRBD1 aligns across 7 bases. The CDR3 runs 15 residues. The V and J ends lost 5 bases and 1 base, in that order; junction bases with no gene match: 8. CDR1 and CDR2 from the germline V gene are LNHDA and SQIVND (reference sequence). CDR3 nucleotide sequence: TGTGCCAGTAGTCTATGGGACAGCCCTTCCTACGAGCAGTACTTC. This sequence encodes CASSLWDSPSYEQYF.

Of note for this clone: The sample has other DNA sequences that encode this CDR3 too. This chain uses TRBV9 with TRBJ1-2; the D is unclear. Trimming left V 0 bases short and J 2 bases short, with 8 bases between. CDR1 is SGDLS, CDR2 YYNGEE, per germline. The CDR3 is made up of 14 amino acids. CDR3 nucleotide sequence: TGTGCCAGCAGCGTAGCTAGCCAGAACTATGGCTACACCTTC. It yields the protein CASSVASQNYGYTF. Combining the CDR3 with reference TRBV9 and TRBJ1-2 gives the whole variable domain DSGVTQTPKHLITATGQRVTLRCSPRSGDLSVYWYQQSLDQGLQFLIQYYNGEERAKGNILERFSAQQFPDLHSELNLSSLELGDSALYFCASSVASQNYGYTFGSGTRLTVV.

This chain links TRBV5-4 with TRBJ2-7; TRBD1 might be the D (6 bases). Trimming took off 4 bases at V and 2 bases at J, with 13 bases between the two ends. This CDR3 has 14 amino acids. Germline V gene lookup returns CDR1 SGHNT and CDR2 YYREEE (reference sequence). The CDR3, as DNA: TGTGCCAGCAGCCGGGACATTGGGACCTACGAGCAGTACTTC. Protein sequence: CASSRDIGTYEQYF.

The CDR3 DNA reads as TGCGCCAGCAGCTCCCTTGCGACAGTCCTAAGCACAGATACGCAGTATTTT. It specifies CASSSLATVLSTDTQYF. The chain has TRBV5-1 and TRBJ2-3; possible D gene TRBD1, 5 bases. Germline V gives CDR1 SGHRS, CDR2 YFSETQ. Trimming shortened V by 3 bases and J by 0 bases, and 17 bases separated the two germline ends. This CDR3 is built from 17 residues.

The chain employs TRBV9 and TRBJ2-1; D is perhaps TRBD2 (5 bases). In germline, CDR1 is SGDLS, CDR2 YYNGEE. The CDR3 length is 18 residues. V lost 2 bases and J lost 0, with 18 bases in between. CDR3 bases: TGTGCCAGCAGCGTCCCAGCAGAGGGCTGGGGCTCCTACAATGAGCAGTTCTTC. This gives the protein CASSVPAEGWGSYNEQFF.

V usage is TRBV6-5 and J usage is TRBJ1-5; D gene uncertain. The germline V and J ends were trimmed by 2 bases and 2 bases, with 13 bases remaining between them. The CDR3 spans 16 residues. CDR1 is MNHEY and CDR2 is SVGAGI in the germline V gene. The CDR3 is CASSYTYVPGNQPQHF. The CDR3 bases are TGTGCCAGCAGTTACACCTACGTACCGGGCAATCAGCCCCAGCATTTT.

V and J are TRBV21-1 and TRBJ2-7; no check of the table's D call, TRBD2, against the DNA was made. TRBV21-1 is termed a pseudogene. The CDR3 runs 15 residues. CDR3: CASSKMGGRPYEQYF. The CDR3 nucleotides read TGTGCCAGCAGCAAGATGGGAGGTAGACCCTACGAGCAGTACTTC.

This rearrangement joins TRBV29-1 to TRBJ1-3; tentatively, D is TRBD1 (5 bases). CDR3 length: 13 amino acids. Germline V gene sequence: CDR1 SQVTM, CDR2 ANQGSEA. Trimming removed 2 bases from V and 2 bases from J, with 7 bases in between. The CDR3 nucleotides read TGCAGCGTTGAAATAGGGGCTGGAAACACCATATATTTT. It is translated as CSVEIGAGNTIYF.

This clone was seen once. This chain connects TRBV7-8 to TRBJ2-7; no clear D. This CDR3 is built from 16 residues. The ends were cut back, 5 bases at V and 5 bases at J, with 22 bases in the middle. Germline V gene lookup returns CDR1 SGHVS and CDR2 FQNEAQ. In DNA, the CDR3 is TGTGCCAGCAGCCAATTGTCAATAGGGCTCCGGGACGAGCAGTACTTC. It translates to CASSQLSIGLRDEQYF.

The chain links TRBV28 to TRBJ2-7; TRBD2 might be the D (5 bases). Germline V CDR1 and CDR2: MDHEN, SYDVKM. V lost 0 bases, J lost 5 bases, and 29 bases lay in between. The CDR3 totals 20 residues. CDR3 coding DNA: TGTGCCAGCAGTTTATGTTCGCTAGCCGAACCCTTGCCCCGAGCCCACGAGCAGTACTTC. Its protein is CASSLCSLAEPLPRAHEQYF.

The rearrangement links TRBV5-4 to TRBJ2-7; D possibly matches TRBD1 or TRBD2 (6 bases each). The germline V and J ends were trimmed by 5 bases and 0 bases, with 18 bases remaining between them. Germline values: CDR1 SGHNT, CDR2 YYREEE (reference sequence). This CDR3 comprises 16 residues. CDR3 sequence (DNA): TGTGCCAGCAGTCCACAGGGACGGGGGAGCTCCTACGAGCAGTACTTC. This codes for CASSPQGRGSSYEQYF.

V is TRBV28 and J is TRBJ1-2, with D possibly matching TRBD1 (5 bases). CDR1 is MDHEN, CDR2 SYDVKM, per germline. Trimming shortened V by 4 bases and J by 8 bases, and 11 bases separated the two germline ends. This CDR3 has 12 residues. The CDR3 DNA follows: TGTGCCAGCAGTTCTCCCCGGGGGGGCTACACCTTC. This translates into CASSSPRGGYTF.

This chain joins TRBV6-6 and TRBJ1-6, with 7 positions matching TRBD1. Germline values: CDR1 MNHNY, CDR2 SVGAGI (reference sequence). The CDR3 spans 17 residues. The V gene end was trimmed by 6 bases and the J gene end by 1 base; junction bases not matched to a gene: 9. CDR3 region: CASSRQGIGSYNSPLHF. The CDR3 coding sequence is TGTGCCAGCAGCCGACAGGGAATCGGTTCCTATAATTCACCCCTCCACTTT.

This chain links TRBV5-6 with TRBJ1-1; D is uncertain. Germline V gene sequence: CDR1 SGHDT, CDR2 YYEEEE. Trimming pared 3 bases from V and 1 base from J, leaving 7 bases between. This CDR3 comprises 13 residues. The CDR3 reads CASSWTENTEAFF. The CDR3 region has the DNA TGTGCCAGCAGCTGGACTGAGAACACTGAAGCTTTCTTT.

J is TRBJ2-7 and V is TRBV5-6, with a tentative D call TRBD1 (6 bases). The germline V and J ends were trimmed by 0 bases and 6 bases, with 10 bases remaining between them. The germline V gene encodes CDR1 SGHDT and CDR2 YYEEEE. There are 13 residues in the CDR3. DNA of the CDR3: TGTGCCAGCAGCTTGGGGGGGCCTGGCGAGCAGTACTTC. This gives the protein CASSLGGPGEQYF.

The rearrangement uses TRBV11-2 and TRBJ1-2; D might be TRBD1 (5 bases). Trimming shortened V by 2 bases and J by 8 bases, and 9 bases separated the two germline ends. The germline V gene encodes CDR1 SGHAT and CDR2 FQNNGV. The CDR3 length is 12 residues. In DNA form, the CDR3 reads TGTGCCAGCAGCTTATCTGGGGACGGCTACACCTTC. It specifies CASSLSGDGYTF. Full variable domain (remainder filled in from reference TRBV11-2 and TRBJ1-2): EAGVAQSPRYKIIEKRQSVAFWCNPISGHATLYWYQQILGQGPKLLIQFQNNGVVDDSQLPKDRFSAERLKGVDSTLKIQPAKLEDSAVYLCASSLSGDGYTFGSGTRLTVV.

The J gene is TRBJ1-2, the V gene TRBV9; 9 bases line up with TRBD1. The CDR3 spans 14 residues. CDR1 and CDR2 (germline): SGDLS, YYNGEE. V was pared by 2 bases and J by 7 bases, with 6 bases of the junction left unmatched. CDR3 coding DNA: TGTGCCAGCAGCGTTGTCGGGACAGGGCCTGGCTACACCTTC. Its translation is CASSVVGTGPGYTF. The full variable domain, rest sourced from reference TRBV9 and TRBJ1-2, is DSGVTQTPKHLITATGQRVTLRCSPRSGDLSVYWYQQSLDQGLQFLIQYYNGEERAKGNILERFSAQQFPDLHSELNLSSLELGDSALYFCASSVVGTGPGYTFGSGTRLTVV.

This clone was found once. The chain is built from TRBV9 and TRBJ1-1; D uncertain. This CDR3 region has 13 residues. Trimming stripped 0 bases from V and 7 bases from J, with 10 bases between. CDR1 and CDR2 (germline): SGDLS, YYNGEE. DNA for the CDR3: TGTGCCAGCAGCGTAGTACAGTTGGGTGAAGCTTTCTTT. Protein: CASSVVQLGEAFF.

V and J are TRBV6-1 and TRBJ2-6; D call uncertain. Germline V gives CDR1 MNHNS, CDR2 SASEGT. Trimming took off 2 bases at V and 3 bases at J, with 14 bases between the two ends. The CDR3 loop spans 17 amino acids. The CDR3 DNA sequence: TGTGCCAGCAGTGAATCCCCTAGGGTCTATGGGGCCAACGTCCTGACTTTC. Translating it yields CASSESPRVYGANVLTF.

This chain links TRBV7-6 with TRBJ1-1; 8 bases align to TRBD1. The CDR3 runs to 18 residues. Germline assignment: CDR1 SGHVS and CDR2 FNYEAQ. J was trimmed by 1 base and V by 0 bases; bases with no gene match: 10. CDR3 nucleotides: TGTGCCAGCAGCTTAGCCTACAGGACAGGGCGAAGGAACACTGAAGCTTTCTTT. This translates into CASSLAYRTGRRNTEAFF.

The CDR3 DNA reads TGTGCCATCAGTGAGTCGTATGCGGGAGCAGAGACCCAGTACTTC. Its protein is CAISESYAGAETQYF. This rearrangement joins TRBV10-3 to TRBJ2-5, with 7 bases aligning to TRBD2. The CDR3 extends over 15 amino acids. Germline V CDR1 and CDR2: ENHRY, SYGVKD. V trimming: 0 bases; J trimming: 4 bases; junction bases outside the gene matches: 5.

The chain uses TRBV12-3 or TRBV12-4 and TRBJ1-2; D not certain. V lost 7 bases, J lost 4 bases, and 4 bases lay in between. The CDR3 loop spans 10 amino acids. The CDR3 DNA follows: TGTGCCAGCAAGGGCTATGGCTACACCTTC. It is translated as CASKGYGYTF.